What follows is one T cell receptor (beta chain) and its context. Its antigen is currently unknown. The V gene's germline CDR1 is LNHNV and CDR2 YYDKDF (reference sequence). The CDR3 sequence is 15 residues long. This sample stems from a study of monozygotic twins with inflammatory bowel disease. Study-wide points: What may have added variability to patient repertoires is that immunosuppressive treatments differed.

Using the 5' RACE reads, TCRdb records one entry per CDR3 protein without DNA. This table holds about 380,000 distinct CDR3 sequences. This receptor was identified in a human donor with ulcerative colitis or Crohn's disease, or a healthy co-twin of an affected twin (not recorded which). J is TRBJ2-5 and V is TRBV15; TCRdb lists TRBD1, though no DNA is available to test this call. The sequenced sample was blood. The CDR3 here is CATSRGGSLQETQYF.